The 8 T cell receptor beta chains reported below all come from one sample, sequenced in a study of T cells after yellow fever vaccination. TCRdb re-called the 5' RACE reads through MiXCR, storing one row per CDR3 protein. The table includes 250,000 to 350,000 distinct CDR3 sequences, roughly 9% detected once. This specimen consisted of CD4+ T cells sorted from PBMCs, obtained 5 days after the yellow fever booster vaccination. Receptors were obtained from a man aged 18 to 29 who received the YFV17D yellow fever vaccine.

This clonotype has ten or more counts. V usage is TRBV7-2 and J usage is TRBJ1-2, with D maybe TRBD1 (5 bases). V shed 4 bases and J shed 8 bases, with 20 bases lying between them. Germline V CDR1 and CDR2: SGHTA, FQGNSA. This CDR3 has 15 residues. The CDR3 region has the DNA TGTGCCAGCAGCTCCGGCCGGGACGGTACGGGGGGCTACACCTTC. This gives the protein CASSSGRDGTGGYTF. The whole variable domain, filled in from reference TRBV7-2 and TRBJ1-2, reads GAGVSQSPSNKVTEKGKDVELRCDPISGHTALYWYRQSLGQGLEFLIYFQGNSAPDKSGLPSDRFSAERTGGSVSTLTIQRTQQEDSAVYLCASSSGRDGTGGYTFGSGTRLTVV.

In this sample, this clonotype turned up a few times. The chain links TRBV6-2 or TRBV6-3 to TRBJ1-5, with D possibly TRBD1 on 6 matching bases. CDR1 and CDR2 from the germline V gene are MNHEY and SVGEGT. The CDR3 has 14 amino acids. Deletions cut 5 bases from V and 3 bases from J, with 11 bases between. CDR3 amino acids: CASSRQALNQPQHF. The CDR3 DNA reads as TGTGCCAGCAGTCGACAGGCCCTCAATCAGCCCCAGCATTTT.

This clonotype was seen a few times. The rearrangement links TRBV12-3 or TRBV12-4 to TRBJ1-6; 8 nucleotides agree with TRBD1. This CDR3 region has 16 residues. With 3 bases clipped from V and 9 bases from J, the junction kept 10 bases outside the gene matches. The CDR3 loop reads CASSFTGTGGFSPLHF. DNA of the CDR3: TGTGCCAGCAGTTTCACCGGAACAGGGGGGTTTTCACCCCTCCACTTT.

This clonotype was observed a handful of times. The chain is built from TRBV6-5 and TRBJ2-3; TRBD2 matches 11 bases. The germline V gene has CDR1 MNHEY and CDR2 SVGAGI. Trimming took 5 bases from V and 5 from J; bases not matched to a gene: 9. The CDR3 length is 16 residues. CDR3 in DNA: TGTGCCAGCAGTCCGTTAGCGGGGGGGGCGAGAGATACGCAGTATTTT. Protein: CASSPLAGGARDTQYF.

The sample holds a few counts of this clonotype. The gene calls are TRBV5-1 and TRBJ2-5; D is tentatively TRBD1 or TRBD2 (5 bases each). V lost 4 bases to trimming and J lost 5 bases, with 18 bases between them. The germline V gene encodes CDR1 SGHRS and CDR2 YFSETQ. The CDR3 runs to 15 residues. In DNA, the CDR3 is TGCGCCAGCAGCGGGGCGGGCGATGGTTGGGAGACCCAGTACTTC. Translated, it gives CASSGAGDGWETQYF.

The CDR3 DNA reads as TGTGCCAGCAGCCAAGGCGGCAGGGGGAACTATGGCTACACCTTC. Translation gives CASSQGGRGNYGYTF. The chain combines TRBV14 with TRBJ1-2; 7 bases are a match to TRBD1. Trimming at V came to 1 base and at J to 2 bases, leaving 4 bases not matched to a gene. CDR1 and CDR2 (germline): SGHDN, FVKESK. The CDR3 runs 15 residues.

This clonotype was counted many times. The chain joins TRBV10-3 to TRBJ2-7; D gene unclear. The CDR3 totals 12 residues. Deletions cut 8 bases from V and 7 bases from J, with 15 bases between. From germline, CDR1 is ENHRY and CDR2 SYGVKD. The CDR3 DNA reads TGTGCCATCGCAGGTGACGCTGGGGAGCAGTACGTC. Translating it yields CAIAGDAGEQYV.

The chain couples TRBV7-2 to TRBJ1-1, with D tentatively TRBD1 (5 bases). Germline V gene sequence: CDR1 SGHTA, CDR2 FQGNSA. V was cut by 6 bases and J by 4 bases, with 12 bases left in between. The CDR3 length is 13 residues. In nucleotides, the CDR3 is TGTGCCAGCAGGAAACAGGCGGGCACTGAAGCTTTCTTT. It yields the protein CASRKQAGTEAFF. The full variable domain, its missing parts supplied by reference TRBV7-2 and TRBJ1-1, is GAGVSQSPSNKVTEKGKDVELRCDPISGHTALYWYRQSLGQGLEFLIYFQGNSAPDKSGLPSDRFSAERTGGSVSTLTIQRTQQEDSAVYLCASRKQAGTEAFFGQGTRLTVV.